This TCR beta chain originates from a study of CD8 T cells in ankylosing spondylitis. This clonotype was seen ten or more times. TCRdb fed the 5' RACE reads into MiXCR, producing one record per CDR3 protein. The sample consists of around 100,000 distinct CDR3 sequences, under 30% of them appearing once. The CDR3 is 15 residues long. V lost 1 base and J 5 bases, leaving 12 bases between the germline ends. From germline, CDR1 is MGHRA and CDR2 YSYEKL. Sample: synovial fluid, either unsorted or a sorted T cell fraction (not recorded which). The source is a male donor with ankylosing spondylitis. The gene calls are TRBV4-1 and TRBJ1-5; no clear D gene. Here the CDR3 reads CASSQGVSRDQPQHF. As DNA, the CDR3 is TGCGCCAGCAGCCAAGGGGTTTCGAGGGATCAGCCCCAGCATTTT.